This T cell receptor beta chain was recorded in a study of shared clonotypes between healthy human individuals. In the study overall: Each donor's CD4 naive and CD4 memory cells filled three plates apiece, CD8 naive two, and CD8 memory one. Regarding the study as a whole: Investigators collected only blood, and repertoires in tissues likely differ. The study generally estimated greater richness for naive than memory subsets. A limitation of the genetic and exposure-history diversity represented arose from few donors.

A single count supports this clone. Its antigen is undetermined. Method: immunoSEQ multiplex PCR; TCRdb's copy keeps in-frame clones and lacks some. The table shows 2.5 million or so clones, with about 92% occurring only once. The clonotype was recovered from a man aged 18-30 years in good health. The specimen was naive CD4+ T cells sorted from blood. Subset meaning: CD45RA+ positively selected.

The CDR3 DNA reads TGTGCCGCAGCCTCTGCCGCCGCCTATGGCTACACCTTC. It is translated as CAAASAAAYGYTF. The V and J genes are TRBV6-5 and TRBJ1-2; D gene uncertain. The ends were cut back, 11 bases at V and 4 bases at J, with 17 bases in the middle. Germline loops: CDR1 MNHEY, CDR2 SVGAGI. CDR3 length: 13 amino acids.